The 30 T cell receptor beta chains listed next were all sequenced from one sample in a study of stem cell transplantation in POMP-related autoinflammatory disease. Study-level findings and limits: PRAID patients trended toward lower TRB diversity and higher clonality in all analyzed T-cell subsets. Unique TRB V-J gene pairings were limited in number in patients with PRAID.

Profiled with immunoSEQ multiplex PCR; TCRdb holds only in-frame clones, not every one. In the table there are roughly 10,000 clones, about 88% of which are singletons. Which antigens these TCRs recognize remains unknown. The sequencing used CD8+ T cells from PBMCs, collected before stem cell transplantation. The receptor set was obtained from a human donor with POMP-related autoinflammation and immune dysregulation (PRAID).

The CDR3 nucleotides read TGTGCCAGCAGCGGTCGAGGGGGTAGCACTGAAGCTTTCTTT. As protein: CASSGRGGSTEAFF. The chain recombines TRBV7-6 with TRBJ1-1; a weak D match, TRBD1 (6 bases). This CDR3 comprises 14 residues. With 5 bases removed from V and 4 bases from J, the gap between germline ends came to 14 bases. Germline CDR1 SGHVS, CDR2 FNYEAQ.

The table lists this clone with a few counts. The V call is TRBV30, the J call TRBJ1-5; 7 bases line up with TRBD1. The CDR3 is 14 amino acids. Germline V gene sequence: CDR1 GTSNPN, CDR2 SVGIG (reference sequence). V gave up 5 bases and J gave up 4 bases; unmatched junction bases: 8. Written as DNA, the CDR3 is TGTGCCTGGGTCGGGGACAGCCGAAATCAGCCCCAGCATTTT. Amino acids: CAWVGDSRNQPQHF.

This rearrangement joins TRBV21-1 to TRBJ1-2; no check of the table's D call, TRBD1, against the DNA was made. TRBV21-1 is designated a pseudogene. The CDR3 sequence is 15 residues long. CDR3 DNA: TGTGCCAGCAGCAAAGGGGGACAGGGGGCGCCGGGCTACACCTTC. Amino acids: CASSKGGQGAPGYTF.

This chain uses TRBV19 with TRBJ1-1, with 7 bases matching TRBD1. The CDR3 covers 13 residues. Germline CDR1 is LNHDA and CDR2 is SQIVND (reference sequence). V shed 10 bases, J shed 1 base, and the junction held 6 bases outside the gene matches. In DNA, the CDR3 is TGTGCCACGGGATACAGGGGGAACACTGAAGCTTTCTTT. Protein sequence: CATGYRGNTEAFF.

The chain uses TRBV4-1 and TRBJ2-5; D is possibly TRBD1 (6 bases). The CDR3 totals 13 residues. Per germline, CDR1 MGHRA and CDR2 YSYEKL. V was pared by 0 bases and J by 5 bases, with 7 bases between. The CDR3 nucleotides read TGCGCCAGCAGCCAAGACAGGGGCGAGACCCAGTACTTC. This translates into CASSQDRGETQYF.

This chain uses TRBV30 with TRBJ2-7; 7 bases match TRBD1. The V gene's germline CDR1 is GTSNPN and CDR2 SVGIG (reference sequence). This CDR3 comprises 13 residues. J gave up 6 bases and V 4 bases, and 9 bases lay outside the gene matches. CDR3 bases: TGTGCCTGGACAACAGGGGCAGGCGGCGAGCAGTACTTC. This sequence encodes CAWTTGAGGEQYF.

The genes are TRBV6-1 and TRBJ1-2; tentatively, D is TRBD1 (6 bases). Deletions cut 1 base from V and 0 bases from J, with 15 bases between. CDR1 is MNHNS and CDR2 is SASEGT in the germline V gene. CDR3 length: 17 amino acids. The CDR3 DNA reads as TGTGCCAGCAGTGAAGATAGTTTGGGGGCGCCTAACTATGGCTACACCTTC. As protein: CASSEDSLGAPNYGYTF.

The chain employs TRBV7-9 and TRBJ2-6; a weak D match, TRBD1 (6 bases). V shed 5 bases and J shed 7 bases, with 9 bases lying between them. Looked up from germline, CDR1 is SEHNR and CDR2 is FQNEAQ (reference sequence). This CDR3 region has 13 residues. Here the CDR3 DNA reads TGTGCCAGCAGCCTGGACAGCGCCAACGTCCTGACTTTC. This translates into CASSLDSANVLTF.

This chain connects TRBV2 to TRBJ2-1; TRBD2 matches 10 bases. Germline V gene sequence: CDR1 SNHLY, CDR2 FYNNEI. Losses at the gene ends were 3 bases for V and 0 bases for J; bases not matched to a gene: 8. The CDR3 consists of 18 residues. Written as DNA, the CDR3 is TGTGCCAGCAGTGAGCTTAGCGGGGGGCCGCACTCCTACAATGAGCAGTTCTTC. This sequence encodes CASSELSGGPHSYNEQFF.

V is TRBV9 and J is TRBJ1-6; D is unresolved. The germline gives CDR1 SGDLS, CDR2 YYNGEE. The CDR3 spans 12 residues. With 3 bases removed from V and 9 bases from J, the gap between germline ends came to 7 bases. In DNA form, the CDR3 reads TGTGCCAGCAGCGGGCGAGCTTCACCCCTCCACTTT. Its protein is CASSGRASPLHF.

This rearrangement joins TRBV30 to TRBJ2-7, with a tentative D call TRBD2 (7 bases). Germline V gene lookup returns CDR1 GTSNPN and CDR2 SVGIG (reference sequence). V was cut by 1 base and J by 7 bases, with 20 bases left in between. The CDR3 is 15 residues long. CDR3 loop: CAWSEGGGTGEEQYF. The CDR3 DNA sequence: TGTGCCTGGAGTGAAGGGGGGGGGACCGGGGAGGAGCAGTACTTC.

V usage is TRBV28 and J usage is TRBJ2-6; TRBD2 matches at 10 bases. Losses at the gene ends were 3 bases for V and 0 bases for J; bases not matched to a gene: 8. Germline CDR1 MDHEN, CDR2 SYDVKM. The CDR3 runs to 19 residues. CDR3 sequence: CASSLLGLAVNSGANVLTF. The DNA of the CDR3 is TGTGCCAGCAGTTTGCTCGGACTAGCGGTTAACTCTGGGGCCAACGTCCTGACTTTC.

The chain has TRBV5-6 and TRBJ2-2; 7 bases are a match to TRBD2. V gave up 2 bases and J gave up 4 bases; unmatched junction bases: 8. This CDR3 region has 16 residues. CDR1 and CDR2 (germline): SGHDT, YYEEEE. This CDR3 is CASSFGGEGSTGELFF. CDR3 sequence (DNA): TGTGCCAGCAGCTTCGGAGGGGAGGGAAGCACCGGGGAGCTGTTTTTT.

This clone was detected only once. This sequence joins TRBV6-5 and TRBJ2-7; D unresolved. This CDR3 is 13 amino acids long. The ends were cut back, 4 bases at V and 5 bases at J, with 12 bases in the middle. Germline lookup yields CDR1 MNHEY and CDR2 SVGAGI. CDR3 DNA: TGTGCCAGCAGTTCATACTCCATACACGAGCAGTACTTC. This encodes CASSSYSIHEQYF.

This chain joins TRBV6-1 and TRBJ1-1; the D gene is possibly TRBD1 (5 bases). The CDR3 runs 14 residues. Germline V CDR1 and CDR2: MNHNS, SASEGT. V was cut by 6 bases and J by 1 base, with 12 bases left in between. CDR3 in amino acids: CASRTGLGNTEAFF. CDR3 bases: TGTGCCAGCAGAACGGGACTCGGGAACACTGAAGCTTTCTTT.

The chain couples TRBV29-1 to TRBJ2-7; TRBD1 matches 7 bases. Per germline, CDR1 SQVTM and CDR2 ANQGSEA. This CDR3 spans 13 amino acids. Trimming at V came to 6 bases and at J to 0 bases, leaving 5 bases not matched to a gene. The CDR3 DNA is TGCAGCGTGAAGACAGGGAGCTCCTACGAGCAGTACTTC. It codes for CSVKTGSSYEQYF.

The chain is built from TRBV9 and TRBJ1-3, with no clear D. V lost 0 bases and J 4 bases, leaving 2 bases between the germline ends. Per the germline V gene, CDR1 is SGDLS and CDR2 is YYNGEE. The CDR3 totals 12 residues. The chain's CDR3 is CASSVDGNTIYF. The DNA for the CDR3 is TGTGCCAGCAGCGTAGACGGAAACACCATATATTTT.

This chain connects TRBV2 to TRBJ1-5; D is undetermined. The CDR3 is made up of 15 amino acids. Between the trimmed V and J ends, which lost 6 bases and 0 bases, there was a span of 12 bases. The V gene's germline CDR1 is SNHLY and CDR2 FYNNEI. DNA of the CDR3: TGTGCCAGCAGATTACAGAAAAATAGCAATCAGCCCCAGCATTTT. As protein: CASRLQKNSNQPQHF. Combining the CDR3 with reference TRBV2 and TRBJ1-5 gives the whole variable domain EPEVTQTPSHQVTQMGQEVILRCVPISNHLYFYWYRQILGQKVEFLVSFYNNEISEKSEIFDDQFSVERPDGSNFTLKIRSTKLEDSAMYFCASRLQKNSNQPQHFGDGTRLSIL.

The chain employs TRBV6-5 and TRBJ1-1; D is perhaps TRBD1 (5 bases). This CDR3 is built from 15 residues. Between the trimmed V and J ends, which lost 2 bases and 7 bases, there was a span of 17 bases. Germline V lookup: CDR1 MNHEY, CDR2 SVGAGI. The CDR3 coding sequence is TGTGCCAGCAGTTACAATCCGTATATTACAGGTGAAGCTTTCTTT. Amino acid sequence: CASSYNPYITGEAFF.

The rearrangement uses TRBV7-3 and TRBJ2-4; D not resolved. The CDR3 loop spans 18 amino acids. The germline V and J ends were trimmed by 2 bases and 1 base, with 18 bases remaining between them. Germline V gene lookup returns CDR1 SGHTA and CDR2 FQGTGA. CDR3 protein: CASSLEGPREVAKNIQYF. CDR3 sequence (DNA): TGTGCCAGCAGCTTAGAAGGCCCCAGAGAGGTGGCCAAAAACATTCAGTACTTC.

The chain has TRBV5-1 and TRBJ1-1, with TRBD1 matching over 7 bases. Germline values: CDR1 SGHRS, CDR2 YFSETQ. Trimming removed 4 bases from V and 5 bases from J; junction bases left unmatched: 8. The CDR3 extends over 14 amino acids. The CDR3 here is CASSPDRVTTEAFF. In DNA, the CDR3 is TGCGCCAGCAGCCCCGACAGGGTAACAACTGAAGCTTTCTTT.

V is TRBV9 and J is TRBJ1-1; D is uncertain. V was shortened by 1 base and J by 7 bases, with 20 bases between the two germline ends. This CDR3 region has 16 residues. Germline values: CDR1 SGDLS, CDR2 YYNGEE. The CDR3 region has the DNA TGTGCCAGCAGCGTAATAGTAAACAGTAAGGCGGGTGAAGCTTTCTTT. Translating gives CASSVIVNSKAGEAFF.

V usage is TRBV2 and J usage is TRBJ2-7, with D unclear. Germline CDR1 reads SNHLY; CDR2 reads FYNNEI. The CDR3 is made up of 13 amino acids. The ends were cut back, 2 bases at V and 4 bases at J, with 9 bases in the middle. This chain's CDR3 is CASSENPEYEQYF. The DNA for the CDR3 is TGTGCCAGCAGTGAAAACCCAGAATACGAGCAGTACTTC. Filled out from reference TRBV2 and TRBJ2-7, the complete variable domain reads EPEVTQTPSHQVTQMGQEVILRCVPISNHLYFYWYRQILGQKVEFLVSFYNNEISEKSEIFDDQFSVERPDGSNFTLKIRSTKLEDSAMYFCASSENPEYEQYFGPGTRLTVT.

The CDR3 is CASSDDRYQETQYF. CDR3 nucleotide sequence: TGTGCCAGCAGTGACGACAGATACCAAGAGACCCAGTACTTC. The V and J genes are TRBV2 and TRBJ2-5, with D possibly TRBD1 on 5 matching bases. There are 14 residues in the CDR3. Germline CDR1 SNHLY, CDR2 FYNNEI. Trimming took off 3 bases at V and 0 bases at J, with 8 bases between the two ends.

This rearrangement joins TRBV6-1 to TRBJ2-7, with D maybe TRBD1 (6 bases). The length of the CDR3 is 13 residues. Germline V gene lookup returns CDR1 MNHNS and CDR2 SASEGT. With 1 base removed from V and 4 bases from J, the gap between germline ends came to 8 bases. In DNA form, the CDR3 reads TGTGCCAGCAGTGAAGTGAGGGGGTACGAGCAGTACTTC. Translating it yields CASSEVRGYEQYF.

The chain joins TRBV4-1 to TRBJ1-2; no reliable D call. The CDR3 has 15 amino acids. Germline V lookup: CDR1 MGHRA, CDR2 YSYEKL. The V gene lost 2 bases and the J gene lost 4 bases, with 14 bases spanning the gap. This CDR3 is CASSQIFGRTYGYTF. CDR3 DNA: TGCGCCAGCAGCCAAATTTTCGGCCGCACCTATGGCTACACCTTC.

V usage is TRBV5-6 and J usage is TRBJ2-3, with 10 bases identical to TRBD2. V gave up 5 bases and J gave up 6 bases; unmatched junction bases: 15. The CDR3 consists of 17 residues. Germline V gene lookup returns CDR1 SGHDT and CDR2 YYEEEE. CDR3 in amino acids: CASRRGSLAGESDTQYF. The CDR3 coding sequence is TGTGCCAGCAGGCGGGGGTCCCTAGCGGGAGAGAGTGATACGCAGTATTTT.

This chain joins TRBV9 and TRBJ2-5; D not resolved. The V gene lost 3 bases and the J gene lost 4 bases, with 16 bases spanning the gap. Germline CDR1 SGDLS, CDR2 YYNGEE. The CDR3 sequence is 15 residues long. The CDR3 loop is CASSAYRRWGETQYF. CDR3 nucleotide sequence: TGTGCCAGCAGCGCCTATAGGAGATGGGGAGAGACCCAGTACTTC.

The chain uses TRBV27 and TRBJ2-1; the D gene is possibly TRBD1 (5 bases). V was shortened by 6 bases and J by 5 bases, with 11 bases between the two germline ends. Germline V gene lookup returns CDR1 MNHEY and CDR2 SMNVEV (reference sequence). This CDR3 region has 13 residues. For the CDR3, the DNA is TGTGCCAGCAGGCCTCCAGGGAACAATGAGCAGTTCTTC. Translation: CASRPPGNNEQFF.

This chain joins TRBV12-2 and TRBJ1-5; the DNA was not used to check the table's D call, TRBD1. TRBV12-2 is deemed a pseudogene. The CDR3 runs to 16 residues. CDR3 protein: CASRHRTTGGEQPQHF. Here the CDR3 DNA reads TGTGCAAGTCGCCACCGAACGACAGGGGGCGAACAGCCCCAGCATTTT.